A selection of T cell receptor beta chains follows, all from one sample in a study of control samples from healthy donors and cancer patients. Here immunoSEQ multiplex PCR was the method, and the copy in TCRdb shows in-frame clones only, minus some. The table lists 130,000 or so clones, just under 90% of them singletons. Source material: PBMCs. Source of these receptors: a man aged 50 or older with head and neck cancer. CDR3s include the opening cysteine and the closing phenylalanine or tryptophan.

CDR3: CAINRGTYSDEAFF
V: TRBV10-3
J: TRBJ1-1

CDR3: CASSYSGRNQPQHF
V: TRBV6-5
J: TRBJ1-5

CDR3: CATSREGAGGEGQETQYF
V: TRBV15
J: TRBJ2-5

CDR3: CAISESRAPNYGYTF
V: TRBV10-3
J: TRBJ1-2

CDR3: CASSEATDQETQYF
V: TRBV2
J: TRBJ2-5

CDR3: CASSIAQGLYEQYF
V: TRBV19
J: TRBJ2-7

CDR3: CASSLLGSGANVLTF
V: TRBV5-1
J: TRBJ2-6

CDR3: CASSTRQPNTEAFF
V: TRBV5-1
J: TRBJ1-1

CDR3: CSARQGYEQYF
V: TRBV20-1
J: TRBJ2-7

CDR3: CASSGRAGGELFF
V: TRBV28
J: TRBJ2-2

CDR3: CASSPPSSNYGYTF
V: TRBV18
J: TRBJ1-2

CDR3: CASSPQGITNEKLFF
V: TRBV27
J: TRBJ1-4

CDR3: CSASAPGANVLTF
V: TRBV20-1
J: TRBJ2-6

CDR3: CASSVGGAATGRFAGELFF
V: TRBV9
J: TRBJ2-2

CDR3: CASSLKDRAEAFF
V: TRBV4-1
J: TRBJ1-1

CDR3: CASSIEELGGGEQFF
V: TRBV19
J: TRBJ2-1

CDR3: CASSGENTGELFF
V: TRBV10-1
J: TRBJ2-2